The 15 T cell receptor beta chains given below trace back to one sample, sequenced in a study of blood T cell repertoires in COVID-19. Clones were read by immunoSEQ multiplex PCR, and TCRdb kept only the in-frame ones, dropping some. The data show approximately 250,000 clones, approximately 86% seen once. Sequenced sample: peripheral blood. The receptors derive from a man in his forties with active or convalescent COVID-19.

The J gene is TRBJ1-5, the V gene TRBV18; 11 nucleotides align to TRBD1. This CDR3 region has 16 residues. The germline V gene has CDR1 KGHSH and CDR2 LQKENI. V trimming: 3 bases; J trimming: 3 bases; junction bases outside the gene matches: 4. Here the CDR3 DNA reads TGTGCCAGCTCACCGGGACAGGGGGGGACCAATCAGCCCCAGCATTTT. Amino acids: CASSPGQGGTNQPQHF. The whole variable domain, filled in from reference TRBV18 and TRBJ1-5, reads NAGVMQNPRHLVRRRGQEARLRCSPMKGHSHVYWYRQLPEEGLKFMVYLQKENIIDESGMPKERFSAEFPKEGPSILRIQQVVRGDSAAYFCASSPGQGGTNQPQHFGDGTRLSIL.

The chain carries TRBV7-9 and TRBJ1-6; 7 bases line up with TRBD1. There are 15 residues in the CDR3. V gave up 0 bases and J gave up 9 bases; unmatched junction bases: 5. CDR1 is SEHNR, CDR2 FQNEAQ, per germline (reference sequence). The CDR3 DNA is TGTGCCAGCAGCTTAGCGGGGACAGTAAGTTCACCCCTCCACTTT. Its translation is CASSLAGTVSSPLHF.

The CDR3 loop is CASRGGLGNTEAFF. In DNA, the CDR3 is TGTGCCAGCAGAGGGGGCTTGGGGAACACTGAAGCTTTCTTT. The rearrangement joins TRBV25-1 to TRBJ1-1; TRBD1 matches 7 bases. Germline trimming cut 6 bases from V and 1 base from J; bases unmatched to any gene: 5. This CDR3 contains 14 residues. Looked up from germline, CDR1 is MGHDK and CDR2 is SYGVNS. Supplemented by reference TRBV25-1 and TRBJ1-1, the full variable domain reads EADIYQTPRYLVIGTGKKITLECSQTMGHDKMYWYQQDPGMELHLIHYSYGVNSTEKGDLSSESTVSRIRTEHFPLTLESARPSHTSQYLCASRGGLGNTEAFFGQGTRLTVV.

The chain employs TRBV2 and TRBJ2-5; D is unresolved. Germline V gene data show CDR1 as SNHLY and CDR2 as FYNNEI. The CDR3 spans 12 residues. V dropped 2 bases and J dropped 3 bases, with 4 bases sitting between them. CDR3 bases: TGTGCCAGCAGTGAACAGAAAGAGACCCAGTACTTC. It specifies CASSEQKETQYF.

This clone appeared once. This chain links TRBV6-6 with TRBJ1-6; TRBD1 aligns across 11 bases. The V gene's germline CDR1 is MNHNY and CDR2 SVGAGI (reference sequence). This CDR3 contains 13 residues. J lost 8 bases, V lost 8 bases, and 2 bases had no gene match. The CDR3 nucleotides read TGTGCCAGCGGACAGGGGGCTTATTCACCCCTCCACTTT. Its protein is CASGQGAYSPLHF.

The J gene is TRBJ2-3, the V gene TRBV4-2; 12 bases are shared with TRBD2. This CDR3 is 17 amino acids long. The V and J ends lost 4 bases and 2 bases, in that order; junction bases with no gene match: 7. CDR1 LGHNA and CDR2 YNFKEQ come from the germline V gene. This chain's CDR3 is CASSLQGLAGNTDTQYF. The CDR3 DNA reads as TGTGCCAGCAGCCTCCAAGGACTAGCGGGGAACACAGATACGCAGTATTTT.

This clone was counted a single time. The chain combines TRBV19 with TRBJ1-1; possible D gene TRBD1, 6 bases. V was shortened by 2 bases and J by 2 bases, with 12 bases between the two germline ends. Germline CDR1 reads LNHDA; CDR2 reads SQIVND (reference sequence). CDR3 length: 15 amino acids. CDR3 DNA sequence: TGTGCCAGTAGTATAACGGGACAAAGTAACACTGAAGCTTTCTTT. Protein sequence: CASSITGQSNTEAFF.

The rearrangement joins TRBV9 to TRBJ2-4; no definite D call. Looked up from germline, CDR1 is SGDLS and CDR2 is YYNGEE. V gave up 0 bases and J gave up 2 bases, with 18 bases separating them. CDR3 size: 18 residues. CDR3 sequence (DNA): TGTGCCAGCAGCGTAGTCTCTCATTCAGGTACGACCAAAAACATTCAGTACTTC. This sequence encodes CASSVVSHSGTTKNIQYF.

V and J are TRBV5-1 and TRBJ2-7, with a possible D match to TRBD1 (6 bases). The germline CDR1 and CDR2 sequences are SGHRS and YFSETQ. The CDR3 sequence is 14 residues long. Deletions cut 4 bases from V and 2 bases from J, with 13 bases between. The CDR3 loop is CASSLGQNPYEQYF. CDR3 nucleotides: TGCGCCAGCAGCCTGGGACAAAACCCCTACGAGCAGTACTTC.

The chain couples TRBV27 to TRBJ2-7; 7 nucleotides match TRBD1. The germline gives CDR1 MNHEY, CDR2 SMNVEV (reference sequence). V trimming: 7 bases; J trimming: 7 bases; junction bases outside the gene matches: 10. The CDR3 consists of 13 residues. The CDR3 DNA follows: TGTGCCAGCACCGCGACAGGGTTGGGGGAGCAGTACTTC. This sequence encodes CASTATGLGEQYF.

CDR3 sequence (DNA): TGTGCCAGCAGTTTCACGGGACAGGGACCTAATGAAAAACTGTTTTTT. As protein: CASSFTGQGPNEKLFF. This chain joins TRBV27 and TRBJ1-4; 9 bases map to TRBD1. From germline, CDR1 is MNHEY and CDR2 SMNVEV (reference sequence). The CDR3 runs to 16 residues. J was trimmed by 3 bases and V by 3 bases; bases with no gene match: 5. The full variable domain, with the rest looked up from reference TRBV27 and TRBJ1-4, is EAQVTQNPRYLITVTGKKLTVTCSQNMNHEYMSWYRQDPGLGLRQIYYSMNVEVTDKGDVPEGYKVSRKEKRNFPLILESPSPNQTSLYFCASSFTGQGPNEKLFFGSGTQLSVL.

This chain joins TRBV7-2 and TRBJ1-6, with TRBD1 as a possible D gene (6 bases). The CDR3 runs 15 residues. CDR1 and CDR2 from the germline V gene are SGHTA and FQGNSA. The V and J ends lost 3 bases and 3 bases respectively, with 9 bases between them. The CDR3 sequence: CASSFQGNYNSPLHF. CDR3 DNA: TGTGCCAGCAGCTTCCAGGGGAACTATAATTCACCCCTCCACTTT. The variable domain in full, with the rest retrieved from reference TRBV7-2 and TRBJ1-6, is GAGVSQSPSNKVTEKGKDVELRCDPISGHTALYWYRQSLGQGLEFLIYFQGNSAPDKSGLPSDRFSAERTGGSVSTLTIQRTQQEDSAVYLCASSFQGNYNSPLHFGNGTRLTVT.

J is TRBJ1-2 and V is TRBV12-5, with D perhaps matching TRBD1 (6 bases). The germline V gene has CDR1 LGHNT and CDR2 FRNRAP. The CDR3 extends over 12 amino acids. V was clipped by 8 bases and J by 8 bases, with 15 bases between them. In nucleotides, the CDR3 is TGTGCTAGTTCAACTGGGGGCCAAGGCTACACCTTC. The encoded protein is CASSTGGQGYTF.

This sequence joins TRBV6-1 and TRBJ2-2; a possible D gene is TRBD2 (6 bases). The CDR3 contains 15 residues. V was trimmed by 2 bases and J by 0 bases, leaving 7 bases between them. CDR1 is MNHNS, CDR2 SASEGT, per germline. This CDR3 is CASSERGSNTGELFF. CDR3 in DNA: TGTGCCAGCAGTGAACGGGGGTCGAACACCGGGGAGCTGTTTTTT.

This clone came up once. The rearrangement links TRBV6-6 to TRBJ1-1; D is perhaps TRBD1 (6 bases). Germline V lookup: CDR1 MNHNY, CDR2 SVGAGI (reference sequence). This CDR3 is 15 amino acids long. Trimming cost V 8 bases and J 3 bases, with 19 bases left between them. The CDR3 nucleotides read TGTGCCAGCCTCCTTCGGGGCGCAGGGGACACTGAAGCTTTCTTT. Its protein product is CASLLRGAGDTEAFF.